This T cell receptor beta chain was sequenced for a study of cytomegalovirus exposure and HLA in healthy donors. It was with 60 Vbeta and 13 Jbeta primers that the PCR ran. Sequencing was performed with immunoSEQ multiplex PCR; in TCRdb, only in-frame clones are kept and a portion is missing. This table holds about 140,000 clones, around 80% found once. The CDR3 spans 11 residues. The V gene lost 5 bases and the J gene lost 10 bases, with 9 bases spanning the gap. In germline, CDR1 is LGHNA, CDR2 YNFKEQ. Healthy bone marrow donors formed the donor group. This TCR derives from a man in his thirties or forties in good health and CMV-seropositive. Source material: PBMCs. This chain joins TRBV4-2 and TRBJ2-1; D not resolved. The DNA of the CDR3 is TGTGCCAGCAGCTCCCGGTGGGAGCAGTTCTTC. Protein sequence: CASSSRWEQFF.